The 5 T cell receptor beta chains below come from one sample, sequenced in a study of blood T cell repertoires in COVID-19 (dated by TCRdb to 2018 to 2021). The library was prepared using the immunoSEQ multiplex PCR assay. The clones in this table, taken by TCRdb from immuneACCESS, are in-frame only. Not every clone is retained; where verified, under half of the shortfall comes from an unresolved V gene, and the cause of the rest is unknown. This sample lists about 44,000 clones; around four fifths were detected once. The top ten clonotypes cover roughly two fifths of the sample. The sample comprised peripheral blood. The source of these receptors is a human donor in a cohort sampled during active COVID-19.

The chain combines TRBV5-4 with TRBJ1-1; 7 bases map to TRBD1. CDR3 length: 15 amino acids. Germline assignment: CDR1 SGHNT and CDR2 YYREEE (reference sequence). V lost 2 bases to trimming and J lost 10 bases; unmatched junction nucleotides: 14. The CDR3: CASSFFQNRGVGAFF. In nucleotides, the CDR3 is TGTGCCAGCAGCTTTTTCCAAAACAGGGGTGTCGGAGCTTTCTTT.

The chain uses TRBV5-5 and TRBJ2-6, with D perhaps matching TRBD1 (6 bases). The CDR3 runs to 15 residues. Per the germline V gene, CDR1 is SGHKS and CDR2 is YYEKEE (reference sequence). The V end lost 1 base, the J end lost 3 bases, and 8 bases lay between the germline ends. The CDR3 DNA sequence: TGTGCCAGCAGCTTGCAGGGGAATGGGGCCAACGTCCTGACTTTC. This sequence encodes CASSLQGNGANVLTF.

The chain has TRBV3-1 (or the pseudogene TRBV3-2) and TRBJ1-5; D call uncertain. The CDR3 has 15 residues. Germline CDR1 reads LGHDT; CDR2 reads YNNKEL (reference sequence). The ends were cut back, 1 base at V and 2 bases at J, with 9 bases in the middle. The chain's CDR3 is CASSQGRFCNQPQHF. In DNA form, the CDR3 reads TGTGCCAGCAGCCAAGGTCGGTTTTGCAATCAGCCCCAGCATTTT.

The chain joins TRBV6-5 to TRBJ2-1; 8 bases are shared with TRBD1. Germline CDR1 reads MNHEY; CDR2 reads SVGAGI. The trim removed 6 bases at V and 5 bases at J, leaving 9 bases unmatched. CDR3 size: 15 residues. This chain's CDR3 is CASSSTGAPNNEQFF. As DNA, the CDR3 is TGTGCCAGCAGCTCGACAGGGGCACCCAACAATGAGCAGTTCTTC.

The gene calls are TRBV5-1 and TRBJ1-1; TRBD1 aligns across 7 bases. The V gene end was trimmed by 4 bases and the J gene end by 3 bases; junction bases not matched to a gene: 9. Germline CDR1 SGHRS, CDR2 YFSETQ. The CDR3 sequence is 15 residues long. CDR3 protein: CASSETRGRDTEAFF. The CDR3 DNA reads TGCGCCAGCAGCGAAACTAGGGGGCGGGACACTGAAGCTTTCTTT.